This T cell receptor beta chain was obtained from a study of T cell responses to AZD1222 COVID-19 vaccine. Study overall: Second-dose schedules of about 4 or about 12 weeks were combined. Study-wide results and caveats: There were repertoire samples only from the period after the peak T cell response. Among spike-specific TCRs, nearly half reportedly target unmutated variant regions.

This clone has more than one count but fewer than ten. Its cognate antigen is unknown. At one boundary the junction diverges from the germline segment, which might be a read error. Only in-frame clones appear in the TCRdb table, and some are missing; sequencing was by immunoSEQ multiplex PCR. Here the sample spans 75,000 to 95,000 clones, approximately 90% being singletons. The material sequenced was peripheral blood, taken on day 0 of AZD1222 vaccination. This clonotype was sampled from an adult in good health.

The CDR3 sequence: CASSLTGGRWETQYF. The CDR3 DNA reads as TGTGCCAGCAGCCTAACAGGGGGCAGGTGGGAGACCCAGTACTTC. The V and J genes are TRBV7-3 and TRBJ2-5; TRBD1 matches 9 bases. CDR3 size: 15 residues. CDR1 SGHTA and CDR2 FQGTGA come from the germline V gene.